This TCR beta chain was sequenced during a study of T cells in tuberculosis. Data came from immunoSEQ multiplex PCR; TCRdb stores just in-frame clones and leaves some out. Among under 50,000 clones, approximately 95% were seen once, and the ten largest hold 3.6%. Germline values: CDR1 GTSNPN, CDR2 SVGIG (reference sequence). V was pared by 1 base and J by 7 bases, with 14 bases between. The CDR3 covers 13 residues. The origin of this receptor is a donor aged 10-35 years with latent tuberculosis or without tuberculosis infection. The material sequenced was PBMCs. The V call is TRBV30, the J call TRBJ2-7, with a weak D call TRBD1 (6 bases). The CDR3 bases are TGTGCCTGGAGTGACTATACCCAGGGGGAGCAGTACTTC. It translates to CAWSDYTQGEQYF.